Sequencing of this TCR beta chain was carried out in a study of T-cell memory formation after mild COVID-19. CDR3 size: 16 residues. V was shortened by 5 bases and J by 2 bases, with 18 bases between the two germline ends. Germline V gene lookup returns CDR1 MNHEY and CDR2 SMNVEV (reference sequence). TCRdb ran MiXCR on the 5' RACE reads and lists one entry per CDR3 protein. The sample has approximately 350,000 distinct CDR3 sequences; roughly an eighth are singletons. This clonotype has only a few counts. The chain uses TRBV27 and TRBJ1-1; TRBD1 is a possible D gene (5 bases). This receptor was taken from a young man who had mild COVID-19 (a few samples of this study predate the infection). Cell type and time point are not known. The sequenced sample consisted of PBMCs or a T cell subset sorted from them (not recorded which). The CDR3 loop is CASSQVQAGGNTEAFF. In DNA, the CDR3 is TGTGCCAGCAGTCAAGTGCAGGCGGGGGGTAACACTGAAGCTTTCTTT.